This T cell receptor beta chain was identified during a study of cytomegalovirus exposure and HLA in healthy donors. General study results and limits: Upon later analysis, TCR association rates were observed to vary by HLA locus, being highest for DRB1 and lowest for HLA-C. What TCR beta sequences reportedly achieved was accurate prediction of HLA-A and HLA-B alleles in most subjects.

Both 60 Vbeta primers and 13 Jbeta primers went into the PCR. Some clones are missing from TCRdb's copy, which holds only in-frame ones; the method was immunoSEQ multiplex PCR. The sample shows approximately 80,000 clones, roughly 77% of them seen only once. Turning to this clone: What it binds is unknown.

V gave up 6 bases and J gave up 1 base, with 10 bases separating them. From germline, CDR1 is SGHRS and CDR2 YFSETQ. This CDR3 contains 13 residues. The TCR was taken from a man aged 55 to 70 in good health and CMV-seronegative. Sequenced material: PBMCs. V is TRBV5-1 and J is TRBJ1-2; D remains ambiguous. DNA of the CDR3: TGCGCCAGCACCAAGGAGGGTAACTATGGCTACACCTTC. Protein sequence: CASTKEGNYGYTF. Drawing the rest from reference TRBV5-1 and TRBJ1-2, the complete variable domain is KAGVTQTPRYLIKTRGQQVTLSCSPISGHRSVSWYQQTPGQGLQFLFEYFSETQRNKGNFPGRFSGRQFSNSRSEMNVSTLELGDSALYLCASTKEGNYGYTFGSGTRLTVV.